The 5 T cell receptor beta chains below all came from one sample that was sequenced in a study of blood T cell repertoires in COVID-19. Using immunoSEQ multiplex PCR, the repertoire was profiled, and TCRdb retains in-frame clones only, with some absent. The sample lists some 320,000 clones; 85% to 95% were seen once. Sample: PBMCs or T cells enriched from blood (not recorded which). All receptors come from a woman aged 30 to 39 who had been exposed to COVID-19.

CDR3 DNA sequence: TGTGCCAGCAACAGGGGGAAATTCACTGAAGCTTTCTTT. Translating gives CASNRGKFTEAFF. This chain uses TRBV28 with TRBJ1-1; 8 bases fit TRBD1. The V gene end was trimmed by 7 bases and the J gene end by 4 bases; junction bases not matched to a gene: 5. There are 13 residues in the CDR3. Germline assignment: CDR1 MDHEN and CDR2 SYDVKM.

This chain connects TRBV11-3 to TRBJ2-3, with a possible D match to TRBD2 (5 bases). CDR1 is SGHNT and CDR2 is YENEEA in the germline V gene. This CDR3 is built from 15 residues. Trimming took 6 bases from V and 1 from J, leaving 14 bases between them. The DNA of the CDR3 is TGTGCCAGCAGTGTGGGGAGCGTCGGCACAGATACGCAGTATTTT. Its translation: CASSVGSVGTDTQYF.

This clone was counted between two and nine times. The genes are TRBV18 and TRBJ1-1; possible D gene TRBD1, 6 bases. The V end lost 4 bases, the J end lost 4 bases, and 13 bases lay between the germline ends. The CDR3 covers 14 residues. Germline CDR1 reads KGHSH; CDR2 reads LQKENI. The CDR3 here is CASSQNQGRTEAFF. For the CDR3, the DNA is TGTGCCAGCTCACAGAACCAGGGGCGCACTGAAGCTTTCTTT.

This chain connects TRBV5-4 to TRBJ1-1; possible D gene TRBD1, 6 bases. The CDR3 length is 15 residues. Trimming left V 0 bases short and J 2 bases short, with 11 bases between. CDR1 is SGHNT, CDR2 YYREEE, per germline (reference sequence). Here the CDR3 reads CASSLEGHRNTEAFF. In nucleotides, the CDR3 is TGTGCCAGCAGCTTGGAGGGACACCGCAACACTGAAGCTTTCTTT.

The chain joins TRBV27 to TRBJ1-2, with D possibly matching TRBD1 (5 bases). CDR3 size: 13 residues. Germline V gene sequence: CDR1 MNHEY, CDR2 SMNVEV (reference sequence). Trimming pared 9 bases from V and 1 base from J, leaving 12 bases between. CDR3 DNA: TGTGCCAGTGGGGGGAGCTTTAACTATGGCTACACCTTC. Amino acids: CASGGSFNYGYTF.